Sequencing of this T cell receptor beta chain was carried out in a study of T-cell reconstitution after alpha-beta-depleted transplantation in children. Unique molecular identifiers were used in preparing the TCRbeta library. MiXCR was run by TCRdb on the PCR reads, yielding one entry per CDR3 protein. The sample carries about 600,000 distinct CDR3 sequences, approximately 10% recorded once. The germline V gene has CDR1 SGHTA and CDR2 FQGTGA. The CDR3 is 13 residues long. V shed 3 bases and J shed 8 bases, with 11 bases lying between them. The sample in question was PBMCs from the stem cell graft donor, obtained from the stem cell graft. The receptor was derived from a human donor who donated a stem cell graft to a child with acute myeloid leukemia. V and J are TRBV7-3 and TRBJ2-1, with D unclear. As DNA, the CDR3 is TGTGCCAGCAGCTTCTCAGGATATGATGAGCAGTTCTTC. Its protein product is CASSFSGYDEQFF.